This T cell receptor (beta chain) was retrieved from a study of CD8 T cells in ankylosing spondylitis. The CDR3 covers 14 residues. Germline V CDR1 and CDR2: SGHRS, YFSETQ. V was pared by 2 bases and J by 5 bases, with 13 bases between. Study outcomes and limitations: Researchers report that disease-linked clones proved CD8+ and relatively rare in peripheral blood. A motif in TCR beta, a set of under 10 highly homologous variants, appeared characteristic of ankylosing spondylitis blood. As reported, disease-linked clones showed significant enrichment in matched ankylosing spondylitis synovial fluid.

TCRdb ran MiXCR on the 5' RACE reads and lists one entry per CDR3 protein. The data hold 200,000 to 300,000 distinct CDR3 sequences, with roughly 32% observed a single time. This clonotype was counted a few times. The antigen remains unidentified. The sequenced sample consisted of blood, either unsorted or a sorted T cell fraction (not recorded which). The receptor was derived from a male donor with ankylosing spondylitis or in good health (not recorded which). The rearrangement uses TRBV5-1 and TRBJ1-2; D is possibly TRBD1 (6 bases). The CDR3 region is CASSFLQGGYGYTF. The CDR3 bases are TGCGCCAGCAGCTTCTTACAGGGAGGATATGGCTACACCTTC.